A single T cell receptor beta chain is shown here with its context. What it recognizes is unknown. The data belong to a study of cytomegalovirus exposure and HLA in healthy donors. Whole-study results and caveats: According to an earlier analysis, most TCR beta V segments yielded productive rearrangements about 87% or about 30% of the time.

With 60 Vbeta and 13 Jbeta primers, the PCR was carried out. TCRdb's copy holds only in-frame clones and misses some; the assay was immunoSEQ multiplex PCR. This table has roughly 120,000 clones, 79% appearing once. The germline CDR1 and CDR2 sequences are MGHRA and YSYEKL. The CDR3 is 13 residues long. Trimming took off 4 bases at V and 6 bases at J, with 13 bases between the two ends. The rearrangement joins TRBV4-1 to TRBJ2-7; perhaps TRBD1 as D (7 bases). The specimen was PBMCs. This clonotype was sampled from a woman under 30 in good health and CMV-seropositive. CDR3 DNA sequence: TGCGCCAGCAGCCGCAGACAGGGAGGCGAGCAGTACTTC. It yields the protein CASSRRQGGEQYF.